The entry below describes one T cell receptor (beta chain). What it binds is not known. Compared with germline, one end of the junction differs, possibly owing to a read error. This sample is part of a study of OX40 agonist ivuxolimab in advanced cancers. Study-wide background: Ivuxolimab, an agonist antibody against OX40 (CD134), was given to patients. One patient with hepatocellular carcinoma and two with cutaneous melanoma, three in all, had partial responses.

Sequenced by immunoSEQ multiplex PCR; TCRdb stores in-frame clones only, minus some. In the table there are about 140,000 clones, 90% of which are singletons. CDR3 length: 13 amino acids. Germline CDR1 reads SGHTA; CDR2 reads FQGTGA. Study-wide points: Certain nonresponders likewise exhibited a low normalized T-cell clonal expansion. Expanded clones were, on average, more numerous among CD8+ T cells than CD4+.

This TCR derives from an adult with an advanced solid tumor such as melanoma, head and neck, liver or kidney cancer. This rearrangement joins TRBV7-3 to TRBJ1-1; D gene unclear. The sequenced sample was CD4+ or CD8+ T cells sorted from blood, obtained in a trial of the OX40 agonist ivuxolimab. The CDR3 DNA sequence: TGTGTCAGCAGCTCAACCGGTCACACTGAAGCTTTCTTT. It translates to CVSSSTGHTEAFF.